Listed here are 32 T cell receptor beta chains from one sample, sequenced in a study of T-cell reconstitution after alpha-beta-depleted transplantation in children (dated by TCRdb to the mid-2010s). Library construction relied on PCR. The sample was run on an Illumina HiSeq 2500. Molecular barcoding was employed in the preparation of TCR libraries, with unique molecular identifiers being used to normalize TCRbeta repertoire quantification. The public reads were reprocessed in TCRdb via fastp at Q25 and MiXCR, keeping in-frame beta chains. Every entry covers one CDR3 protein and lists the most common genes and DNA from its rows. A total of around 93,000 distinct CDR3 sequences appear in this sample, approximately 8.4% of them only once. Together, the top ten hold 5.5% to 8.5% of the sample. The specimen comprised PBMCs from the stem cell graft donor, sampled from the stem cell graft. These TCRs come from a human donor who donated a stem cell graft to a child with congenital amegakaryocytic thrombocytopenia.

The genes are TRBV3-1 and TRBJ2-3; D possibly corresponds to TRBD2 (6 bases). Trimming removed 5 bases from V and 2 bases from J, with 11 bases in between. This CDR3 spans 14 amino acids. The germline V gene has CDR1 LGHDT and CDR2 YNNKEL (reference sequence). CDR3 protein: CASSFRTTTDTQYF. The CDR3 DNA follows: TGTGCCAGCAGCTTCAGGACTACCACAGATACGCAGTATTTT.

The chain has TRBV7-9 and TRBJ1-2, with D possibly matching TRBD1 (6 bases). Between the trimmed V and J ends, which lost 3 bases and 5 bases, there was a span of 10 bases. The CDR3 runs to 13 residues. The V gene's germline CDR1 is SEHNR and CDR2 FQNEAQ (reference sequence). The CDR3: CASSFMTGYGYTF. In DNA form, the CDR3 reads TGTGCCAGCAGCTTCATGACAGGTTATGGCTACACCTTC.

This clonotype was observed at least ten times. The chain employs TRBV13 and TRBJ1-4; D possibly corresponds to TRBD1 (6 bases). This CDR3 region has 13 residues. Trimming stripped 4 bases from V and 7 bases from J, with 10 bases between. Per the germline V gene, CDR1 is PRHDT and CDR2 is FYEKMQ (reference sequence). CDR3 bases: TGTGCCAGCAGCTCACTACAGGGTGAAAAACTGTTTTTT. Its translation: CASSSLQGEKLFF.

This clonotype has at least ten counts. The rearrangement joins TRBV20-1 to TRBJ2-7, with D perhaps TRBD2 (5 bases). The germline V gene has CDR1 DFQATT and CDR2 SNEGSKA (reference sequence). The CDR3 extends over 13 amino acids. The CDR3, as DNA: TGCAGCGGAGGACGGGTTACAACCTACGAGCAGTACTTC. It yields the protein CSGGRVTTYEQYF.

This clonotype was seen many times. The CDR3 DNA is TGCAGCGTTGGAAGCTATGGCACAGATACGCAGTATTTT. This codes for CSVGSYGTDTQYF. The rearrangement joins TRBV29-1 to TRBJ2-3, with no clear D. The germline V gene encodes CDR1 SQVTM and CDR2 ANQGSEA. V dropped 4 bases and J dropped 1 base, with 9 bases sitting between them. This CDR3 comprises 13 residues.

This clonotype was observed many times. The rearrangement links TRBV2 to TRBJ1-5; D ambiguous. This CDR3 has 15 amino acids. From germline, CDR1 is SNHLY and CDR2 FYNNEI. V lost 2 bases, J lost 3 bases, and 11 bases lay in between. In DNA form, the CDR3 reads TGTGCCAGCAGTGAAAGACGGCAAGTCAATCAGCCCCAGCATTTT. Amino acid sequence: CASSERRQVNQPQHF.

This clonotype was detected ten times or more. The J gene is TRBJ2-3, the V gene TRBV12-3 or TRBV12-4; 8 bases are shared with TRBD2. J was trimmed by 5 bases and V by 3 bases; bases with no gene match: 7. This CDR3 comprises 15 residues. CDR3 residues: CASSLASGLGDTQYF. In nucleotides, the CDR3 is TGTGCCAGCAGTTTGGCTAGCGGGTTGGGAGATACGCAGTATTTT.

This clonotype was picked up a small number of times. The rearrangement joins TRBV20-1 to TRBJ2-7, with D unresolved. Trimming cost V 2 bases and J 7 bases, with 12 bases left between them. The V gene's germline CDR1 is DFQATT and CDR2 SNEGSKA (reference sequence). The CDR3 runs to 12 residues. CDR3 nucleotides: TGCAGTGCTAGACTGCCTTTCGGAGAGCAGTACTTC. Encoded protein: CSARLPFGEQYF.

The chain employs TRBV2 and TRBJ2-7, with no clear D. Germline V gene lookup returns CDR1 SNHLY and CDR2 FYNNEI. Trimming removed 6 bases from V and 3 bases from J, with 12 bases in between. The CDR3 covers 13 residues. Here the CDR3 DNA reads TGTGCCAGCAGCCTCGAAACTGGCTACGAGCAGTACTTC. Its translation: CASSLETGYEQYF.

This clonotype appeared many times. The chain employs TRBV7-9 and TRBJ2-5, with D uncertain. Germline-derived CDR1 and CDR2 are SEHNR and FQNEAQ (reference sequence). The CDR3 spans 12 residues. The V gene lost 3 bases and the J gene lost 2 bases, with 4 bases spanning the gap. The CDR3 sequence is CASSLLQETQYF. The CDR3, as DNA: TGTGCCAGCAGCTTGTTACAAGAGACCCAGTACTTC.

In this sample, this clonotype turned up many times. The chain carries TRBV7-2 and TRBJ2-1; perhaps TRBD2 as D (6 bases). V lost 3 bases and J 6 bases, leaving 6 bases between the germline ends. Per germline, CDR1 SGHTA and CDR2 FQGNSA. The CDR3 covers 12 residues. This CDR3 reads CASSLTSNEQFF. DNA for the CDR3: TGTGCCAGCAGCTTGACTAGCAATGAGCAGTTCTTC.

This clonotype has a count of ten or more. This chain connects TRBV5-1 to TRBJ2-1; the match to TRBD1 covers 9 bases. The CDR3 loop spans 15 amino acids. Germline V gene sequence: CDR1 SGHRS, CDR2 YFSETQ. The V segment lost 4 bases and the J segment 2 bases; nucleotides outside the gene matches: 4. This chain's CDR3 is CASSRDRVTYNEQFF. The CDR3 nucleotides read TGCGCCAGCAGCCGGGACAGGGTCACCTACAATGAGCAGTTCTTC.

This clonotype was counted at least ten times. V usage is TRBV20-1 and J usage is TRBJ2-7; D may be TRBD1 (6 bases). This CDR3 has 14 amino acids. CDR1 is DFQATT, CDR2 SNEGSKA, per germline (reference sequence). Trimming pared 3 bases from V and 0 bases from J, leaving 12 bases between. CDR3 nucleotides: TGCAGTGCTAGGGGTGGGACAAGCTCCTACGAGCAGTACTTC. The encoded protein is CSARGGTSSYEQYF.

This clonotype appeared a single time. This sequence joins TRBV7-2 and TRBJ2-7, with D unclear. Trimming took off 3 bases at V and 0 bases at J, with 9 bases between the two ends. Per germline, CDR1 SGHTA and CDR2 FQGNSA. This CDR3 is built from 14 residues. CDR3 sequence reads: CASSFSRDSYEQYF. The CDR3 DNA reads as TGTGCCAGCAGCTTCTCAAGGGACTCCTACGAGCAGTACTTC.

This clonotype was seen repeatedly, ten times or more. The chain links TRBV7-2 to TRBJ2-3, with no clear D. The CDR3 sequence is 14 residues long. Trimming removed 5 bases at V and 0 bases at J, with 9 bases between. The germline V gene encodes CDR1 SGHTA and CDR2 FQGNSA. The DNA of the CDR3 is TGTGCCAGCAGCCAGACGCGGAGCACAGATACGCAGTATTTT. It translates to CASSQTRSTDTQYF.

This chain's CDR3 is CSASVPGQGTNGYTF. CDR3 DNA sequence: TGCAGTGCTAGCGTACCGGGACAGGGGACGAATGGCTACACCTTC. The chain is built from TRBV20-1 and TRBJ1-2, with 10 positions matching TRBD1. The CDR3 has 15 amino acids. Germline V gene sequence: CDR1 DFQATT, CDR2 SNEGSKA (reference sequence). The trim removed 3 bases at V and 6 bases at J, leaving 10 bases unmatched.

This clonotype was seen many times. The chain carries TRBV20-1 and TRBJ2-5, with 10 bases lining up with TRBD2. The V gene end was trimmed by 5 bases and the J gene end by 3 bases; junction bases not matched to a gene: 0. From germline, CDR1 is DFQATT and CDR2 SNEGSKA (reference sequence). CDR3 length: 12 residues. For the CDR3, the DNA is TGCAGTGCTGGACTAGCGGAAGAGACCCAGTACTTC. Residues: CSAGLAEETQYF.

Remarks on this clonotype: The junction does not match germline at one end; this may be a read error. This chain uses TRBV27 with TRBJ2-7, with a tentative D call TRBD1 (6 bases). This CDR3 comprises 13 residues. Germline V CDR1 and CDR2: MNHEY, SMNVEV (reference sequence). CDR3 protein: CASSSQGTYAQYF. The CDR3 bases are TGTGCCAGCAGTTCACAGGGAACCTACGCGCAGTACTTC.

This clonotype was counted at least ten times. This chain uses TRBV2 with TRBJ2-1; the D gene could be TRBD1 or TRBD2 (5 bases each). In germline, CDR1 is SNHLY, CDR2 FYNNEI. Trimming took off 10 bases at V and 4 bases at J, with 20 bases between the two ends. The CDR3 has 15 amino acids. The CDR3 reads CATTPTGTEYNEQFF. CDR3 in DNA: TGTGCCACCACCCCCACCGGGACGGAATACAATGAGCAGTTCTTC.

This clonotype showed up many times. V gene TRBV7-2 combines with J gene TRBJ2-1; 7 nucleotides align to TRBD2. CDR1 is SGHTA and CDR2 is FQGNSA in the germline V gene. V lost 2 bases, J lost 8 bases, and 12 bases stayed unmatched. CDR3 length: 16 residues. The CDR3 DNA follows: TGTGCCAGCAGCTTAATTGTGGGAGGGTGGCCTGATGAGCAGTTCTTC. This codes for CASSLIVGGWPDEQFF.

Many counts were recorded for this clonotype. This chain links TRBV5-1 with TRBJ2-5; D is tentatively TRBD1 or TRBD2 (6 bases each). The CDR3 consists of 16 residues. Germline CDR1 reads SGHRS; CDR2 reads YFSETQ. V was trimmed by 4 bases and J by 5 bases, leaving 21 bases between them. CDR3 in amino acids: CASSNTQQGRGETQYF. The CDR3 region has the DNA TGCGCCAGCAGCAATACCCAACAGGGACGGGGGGAGACCCAGTACTTC.

This clonotype came up many times. This rearrangement joins TRBV2 to TRBJ2-2, with 7 bases aligning to TRBD1. CDR1 SNHLY and CDR2 FYNNEI come from the germline V gene. This CDR3 contains 14 residues. J gave up 7 bases and V 5 bases, and 7 bases lay outside the gene matches. CDR3 DNA sequence: TGTGCCAGCAGTCCCGACAGGGCTGGCGGGGAGCTGTTTTTT. Translating it yields CASSPDRAGGELFF.

This clonotype has only one observation. This sequence may be a read error, since a much larger clone differs from it by one base. V and J are TRBV12-3 or TRBV12-4 and TRBJ1-2; 9 bases fit TRBD1. CDR3 length: 14 amino acids. CDR3 coding DNA: TGTGCCAGCACCAAACAGGGGGCGGAGTATGGCTACGCCTTC. Its protein product is CASTKQGAEYGYAF.

This clonotype was seen at least ten times. This rearrangement joins TRBV25-1 to TRBJ2-3, with a weak D call TRBD2 (6 bases). Germline V gene lookup returns CDR1 MGHDK and CDR2 SYGVNS. The V and J ends lost 7 bases and 4 bases respectively, with 15 bases between them. CDR3 length equals 14 residues. The CDR3 spells CASMGEDGPDTQYF. The CDR3 DNA reads TGTGCCAGCATGGGGGAGGACGGCCCAGATACGCAGTATTTT.

This clonotype was picked up many times. This chain uses TRBV5-1 with TRBJ2-2; tentatively, D is TRBD2 (6 bases). The CDR3 loop spans 16 amino acids. Germline V CDR1 and CDR2: SGHRS, YFSETQ. With 4 bases removed from V and 3 bases from J, the gap between germline ends came to 16 bases. This chain's CDR3 is CASSGGVSGYTGELFF. The CDR3 bases are TGCGCCAGCAGCGGTGGTGTTAGCGGATACACCGGGGAGCTGTTTTTT.

This clonotype was counted many times. This rearrangement joins TRBV29-1 to TRBJ1-2; 7 nucleotides agree with TRBD1. The CDR3 runs 11 residues. Trimming cost V 5 bases and J 10 bases; bases outside gene matches: 7. The germline V gene encodes CDR1 SQVTM and CDR2 ANQGSEA. The DNA for the CDR3 is TGCAGCGTTACGACAGGGTCGGACTACACCTTC. Translated: CSVTTGSDYTF.

The sample holds many counts of this clonotype. The junction departs from germline at one end; a sequencing error may be responsible. The rearrangement joins TRBV5-1 to TRBJ2-1; no reliable D call. Germline assignment: CDR1 SGHRS and CDR2 YFSETQ. This CDR3 is 12 amino acids long. CDR3 in amino acids: CASSLDAAKAIF. In DNA, the CDR3 is TGCGCCAGCAGCTTGGACGCCGCCAAAGCCATCTTC.

This clonotype was picked up a small number of times. The chain has TRBV25-1 and TRBJ1-5; D remains unclear. V lost 3 bases and J 0 bases, leaving 9 bases between the germline ends. Germline V gene sequence: CDR1 MGHDK, CDR2 SYGVNS. The CDR3 is 15 residues long. Here the CDR3 DNA reads TGTGCCAGCAGTGAGCGGGGTTATAGCAATCAGCCCCAGCATTTT. As protein: CASSERGYSNQPQHF.

This clonotype was counted many times. This sequence joins TRBV29-1 and TRBJ2-1; D is unresolved. The V and J ends lost 7 bases and 8 bases respectively, with 12 bases between them. Germline lookup yields CDR1 SQVTM and CDR2 ANQGSEA. The CDR3 consists of 11 residues. As DNA, the CDR3 is TGCAGCGGTACACACCGAGATGAGCAGTTCTTC. It encodes CSGTHRDEQFF.

Ten or more counts support this clonotype. J is TRBJ1-1 and V is TRBV5-6; 7 bases line up with TRBD1. Looked up from germline, CDR1 is SGHDT and CDR2 is YYEEEE. The trim removed 2 bases at V and 4 bases at J, leaving 5 bases unmatched. This CDR3 has 14 residues. The CDR3 DNA follows: TGTGCCAGCAGCTTCAGCCAGGGGGGCACTGAAGCTTTCTTT. Amino acid sequence: CASSFSQGGTEAFF.

This clonotype was picked up many times. J is TRBJ2-1 and V is TRBV7-9; D may be TRBD2 (6 bases). Trimming pared 5 bases from V and 7 bases from J, leaving 24 bases between. The CDR3 contains 17 residues. Germline CDR1 and CDR2: SEHNR and FQNEAQ (reference sequence). CDR3 sequence: CASSRTRERALENEQFF. The CDR3, as DNA: TGTGCCAGCAGCCGAACCCGTGAGCGGGCCCTAGAGAATGAGCAGTTCTTC.

This clonotype was detected ten times or more. The chain couples TRBV10-3 to TRBJ2-2, with 11 bases aligning to TRBD2. The trim removed 4 bases at V and 5 bases at J, leaving 3 bases unmatched. CDR3 size: 15 residues. Germline V gene data show CDR1 as ENHRY and CDR2 as SYGVKD. Here the CDR3 DNA reads TGTGCCATCAGTGTTAGCGGGGGGGCAACCGGGGAGCTGTTTTTT. Encoded protein: CAISVSGGATGELFF.